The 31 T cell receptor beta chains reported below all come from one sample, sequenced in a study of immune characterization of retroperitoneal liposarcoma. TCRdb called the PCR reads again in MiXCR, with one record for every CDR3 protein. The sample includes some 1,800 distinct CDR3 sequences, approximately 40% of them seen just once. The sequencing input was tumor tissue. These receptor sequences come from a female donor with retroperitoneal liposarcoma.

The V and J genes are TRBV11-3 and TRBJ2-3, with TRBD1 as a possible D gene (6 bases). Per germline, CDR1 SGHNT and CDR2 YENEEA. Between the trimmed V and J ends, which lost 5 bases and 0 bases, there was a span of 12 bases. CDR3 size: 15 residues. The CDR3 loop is CASSLQGKSTDTQYF. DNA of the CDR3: TGTGCCAGCAGCCTTCAGGGGAAAAGCACAGATACGCAGTATTTT.

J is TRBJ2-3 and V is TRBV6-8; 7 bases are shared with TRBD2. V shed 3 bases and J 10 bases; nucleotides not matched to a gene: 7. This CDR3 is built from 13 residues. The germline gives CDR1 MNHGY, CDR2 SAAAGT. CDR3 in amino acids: CASSYQAGVPQYF. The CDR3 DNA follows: TGTGCCAGCAGTTATCAGGCGGGAGTACCGCAGTATTTT.

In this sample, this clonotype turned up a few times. The chain's CDR3 is CASSYGLAGNEQFF. The CDR3 DNA sequence: TGTGCCAGCAGTTACGGGCTAGCTGGCAATGAGCAGTTCTTC. This rearrangement joins TRBV6-8 to TRBJ2-1, with a tentative D call TRBD2 (5 bases). CDR3 length equals 14 residues. V lost 2 bases to trimming and J lost 6 bases, with 11 bases between them. Germline loops: CDR1 MNHGY, CDR2 SAAAGT.

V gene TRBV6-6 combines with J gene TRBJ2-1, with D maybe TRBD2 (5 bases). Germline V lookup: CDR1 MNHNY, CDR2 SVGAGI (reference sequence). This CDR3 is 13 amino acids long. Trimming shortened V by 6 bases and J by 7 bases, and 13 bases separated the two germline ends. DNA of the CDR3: TGTGCCAGCAGGTTGGCGGGTCGGAATGAGCAGTTCTTC. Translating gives CASRLAGRNEQFF.

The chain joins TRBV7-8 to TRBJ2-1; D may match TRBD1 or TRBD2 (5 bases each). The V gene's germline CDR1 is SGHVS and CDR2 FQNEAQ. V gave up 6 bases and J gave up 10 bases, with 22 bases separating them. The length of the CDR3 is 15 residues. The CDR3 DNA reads TGTGCCAGCAGACCTTATCAGGGACCCTCCTACGAGCAGTTCTTC. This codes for CASRPYQGPSYEQFF.

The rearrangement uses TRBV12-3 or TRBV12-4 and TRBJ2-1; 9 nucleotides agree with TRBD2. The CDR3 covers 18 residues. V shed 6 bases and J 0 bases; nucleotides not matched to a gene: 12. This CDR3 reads CASRGTSFITSSYNEQFF. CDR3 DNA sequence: TGTGCCAGCAGGGGGACTAGCTTCATTACGAGCTCCTACAATGAGCAGTTCTTC.

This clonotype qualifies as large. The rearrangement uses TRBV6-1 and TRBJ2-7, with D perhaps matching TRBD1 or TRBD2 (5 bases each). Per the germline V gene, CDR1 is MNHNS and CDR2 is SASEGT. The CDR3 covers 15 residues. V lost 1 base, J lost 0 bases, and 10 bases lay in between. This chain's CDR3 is CASSEGDPSSYEQYF. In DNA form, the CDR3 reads TGTGCCAGCAGTGAAGGGGACCCAAGCTCCTACGAGCAGTACTTC.

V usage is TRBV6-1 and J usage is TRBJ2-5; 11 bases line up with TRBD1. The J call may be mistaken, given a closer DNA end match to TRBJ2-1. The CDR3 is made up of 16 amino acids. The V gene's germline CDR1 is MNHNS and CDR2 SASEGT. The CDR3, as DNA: TGTGCCAGCAGTGACCCGAGGGACAGGGGGGAAGAGACCCAGTTCTTC. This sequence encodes CASSDPRDRGEETQFF.

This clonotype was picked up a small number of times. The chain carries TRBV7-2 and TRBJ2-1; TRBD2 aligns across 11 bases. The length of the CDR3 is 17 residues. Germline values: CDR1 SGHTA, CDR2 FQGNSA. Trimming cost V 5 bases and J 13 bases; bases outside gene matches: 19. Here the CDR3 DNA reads TGTGCCAGCAGCGACGTAGCGGGAGGGCTTCAAGGAGAGACCCAGTTCTTC. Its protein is CASSDVAGGLQGETQFF.

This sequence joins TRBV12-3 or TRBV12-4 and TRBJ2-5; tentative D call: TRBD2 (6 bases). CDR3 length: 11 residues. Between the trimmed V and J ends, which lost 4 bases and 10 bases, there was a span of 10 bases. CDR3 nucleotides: TGTGCCAGCAGTTCGGGACTCCTCCAGTACTTC. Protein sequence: CASSSGLLQYF.

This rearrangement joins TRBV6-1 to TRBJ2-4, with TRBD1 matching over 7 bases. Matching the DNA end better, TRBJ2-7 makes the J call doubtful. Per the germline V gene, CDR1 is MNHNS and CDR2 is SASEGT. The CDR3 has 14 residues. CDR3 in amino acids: CASTPTGDPYEQYF. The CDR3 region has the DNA TGTGCCAGCACCCCCACAGGGGACCCCTACGAGCAGTACTTC.

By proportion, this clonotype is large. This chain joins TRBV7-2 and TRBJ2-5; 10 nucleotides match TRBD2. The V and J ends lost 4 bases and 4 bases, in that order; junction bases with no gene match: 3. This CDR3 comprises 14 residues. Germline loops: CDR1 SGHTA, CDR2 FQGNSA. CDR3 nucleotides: TGTGCCAGCAGCTCTAGCGGGAGCAGAGAGACCCAGTACTTC. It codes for CASSSSGSRETQYF.

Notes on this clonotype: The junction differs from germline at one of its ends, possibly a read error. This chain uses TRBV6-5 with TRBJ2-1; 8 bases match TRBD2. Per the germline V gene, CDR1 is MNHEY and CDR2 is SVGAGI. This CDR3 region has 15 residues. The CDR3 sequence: CASSQTSDNYNDQFF. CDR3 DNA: TGTGCCAGCAGTCAGACTAGCGACAACTACAATGATCAGTTCTTC.

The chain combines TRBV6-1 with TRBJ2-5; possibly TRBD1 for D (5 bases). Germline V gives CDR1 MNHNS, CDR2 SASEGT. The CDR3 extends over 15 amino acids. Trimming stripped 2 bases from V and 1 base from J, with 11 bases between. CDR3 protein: CASSETPRAQETQYF. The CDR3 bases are TGTGCCAGCAGTGAAACTCCCAGGGCCCAAGAGACCCAGTACTTC.

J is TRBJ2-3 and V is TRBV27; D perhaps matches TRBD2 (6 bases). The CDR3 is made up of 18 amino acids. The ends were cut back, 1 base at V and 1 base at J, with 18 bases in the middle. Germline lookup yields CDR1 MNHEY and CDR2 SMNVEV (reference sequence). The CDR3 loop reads CASSLFGDAGGGTDTQYF. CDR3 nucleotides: TGTGCCAGCAGTTTATTTGGGGACGCAGGCGGGGGCACAGATACGCAGTATTTT.

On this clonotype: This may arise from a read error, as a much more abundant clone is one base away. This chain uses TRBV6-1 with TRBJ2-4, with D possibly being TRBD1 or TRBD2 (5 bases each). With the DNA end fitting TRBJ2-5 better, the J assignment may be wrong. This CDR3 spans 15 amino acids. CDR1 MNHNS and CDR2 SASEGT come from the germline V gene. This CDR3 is CASSYPGPPQETQYF. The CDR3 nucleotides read TGTGCCAGCAGTTATCCGGGACCACCTCAAGAGACCCAGTACTTC.

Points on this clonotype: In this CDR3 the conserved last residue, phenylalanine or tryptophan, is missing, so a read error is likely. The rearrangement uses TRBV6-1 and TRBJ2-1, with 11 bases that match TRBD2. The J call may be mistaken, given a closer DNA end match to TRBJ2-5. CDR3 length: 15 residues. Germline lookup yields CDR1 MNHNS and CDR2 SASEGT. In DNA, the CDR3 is TGTGCCAGCAGTGAAATAGCGGGGGGGCAAGAGACCCAGTACCTC. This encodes CASSEIAGGQETQYL.

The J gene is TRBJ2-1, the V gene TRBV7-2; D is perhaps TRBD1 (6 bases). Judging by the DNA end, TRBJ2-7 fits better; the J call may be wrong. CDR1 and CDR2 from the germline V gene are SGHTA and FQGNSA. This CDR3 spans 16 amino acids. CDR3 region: CASSLAGRGWDNEQYF. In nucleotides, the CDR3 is TGTGCCAGCAGCTTAGCGGGGCGAGGTTGGGACAATGAGCAGTACTTC.

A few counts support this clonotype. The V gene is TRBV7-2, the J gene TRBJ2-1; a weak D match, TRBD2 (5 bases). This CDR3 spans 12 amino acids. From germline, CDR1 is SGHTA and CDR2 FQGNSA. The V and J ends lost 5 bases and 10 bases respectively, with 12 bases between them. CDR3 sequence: CASSPTSYEQFF. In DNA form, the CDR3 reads TGTGCCAGCAGCCCTACTAGTTACGAGCAGTTCTTC.

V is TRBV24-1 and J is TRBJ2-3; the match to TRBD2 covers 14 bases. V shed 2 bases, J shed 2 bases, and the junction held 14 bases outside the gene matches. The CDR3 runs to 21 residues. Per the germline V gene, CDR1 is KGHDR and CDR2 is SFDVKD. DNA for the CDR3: TGTGCCACCAGTGATTCCACCCGACTAGCGGGAGGGCCACGGGACACAGATACGCAGTATTTT. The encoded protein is CATSDSTRLAGGPRDTDTQYF.

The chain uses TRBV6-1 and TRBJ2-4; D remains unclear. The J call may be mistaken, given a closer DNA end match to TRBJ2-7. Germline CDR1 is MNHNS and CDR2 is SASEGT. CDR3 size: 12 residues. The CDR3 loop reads CASSEVSYEQYF. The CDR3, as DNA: TGTGCCAGCAGTGAAGTGTCCTACGAGCAGTACTTC.

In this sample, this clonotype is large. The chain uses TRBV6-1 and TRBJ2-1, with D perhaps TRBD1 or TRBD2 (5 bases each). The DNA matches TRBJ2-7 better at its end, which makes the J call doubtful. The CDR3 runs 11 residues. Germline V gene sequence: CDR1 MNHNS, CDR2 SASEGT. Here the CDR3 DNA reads TGTGCCAGCTCGTGGGGGAATGAGCAGTACTTC. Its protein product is CASSWGNEQYF.

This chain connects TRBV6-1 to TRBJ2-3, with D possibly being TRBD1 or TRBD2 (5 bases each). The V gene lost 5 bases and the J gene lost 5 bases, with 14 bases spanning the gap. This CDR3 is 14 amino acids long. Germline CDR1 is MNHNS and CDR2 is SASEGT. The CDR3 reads CASSSVLRGDTQYF. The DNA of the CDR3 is TGTGCCAGCAGTAGTGTCCTGAGGGGAGATACGCAGTATTTT.

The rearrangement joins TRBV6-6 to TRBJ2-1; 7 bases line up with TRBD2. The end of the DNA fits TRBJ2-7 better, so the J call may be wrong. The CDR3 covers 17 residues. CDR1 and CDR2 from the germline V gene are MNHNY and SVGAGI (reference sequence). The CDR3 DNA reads TGTGCCAGCAGTTACACTCCCCCAGCTAGCGGCACCTACGAGCAGTACTTC. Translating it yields CASSYTPPASGTYEQYF.

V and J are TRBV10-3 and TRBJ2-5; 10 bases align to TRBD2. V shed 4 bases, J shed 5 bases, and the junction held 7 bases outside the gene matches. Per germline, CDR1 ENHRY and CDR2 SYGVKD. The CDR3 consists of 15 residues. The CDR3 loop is CAISGSSGSMETQYF. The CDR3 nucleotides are TGTGCCATCAGTGGGTCTAGCGGGAGTATGGAGACCCAGTACTTC.

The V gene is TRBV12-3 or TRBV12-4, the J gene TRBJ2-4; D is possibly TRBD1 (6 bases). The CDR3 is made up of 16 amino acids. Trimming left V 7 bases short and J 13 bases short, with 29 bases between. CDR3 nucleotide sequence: TGTGCCAGCACCCCGGCTGGACAGAGCTCCTACAATGAGCAGTACTTC. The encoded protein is CASTPAGQSSYNEQYF.

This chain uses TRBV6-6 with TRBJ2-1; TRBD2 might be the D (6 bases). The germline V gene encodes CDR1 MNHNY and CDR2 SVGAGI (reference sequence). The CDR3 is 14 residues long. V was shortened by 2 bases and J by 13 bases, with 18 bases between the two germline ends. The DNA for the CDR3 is TGTGCCAGCAGTTACCGACGCACGGGGGTGCCCCAGTTCTTC. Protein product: CASSYRRTGVPQFF.

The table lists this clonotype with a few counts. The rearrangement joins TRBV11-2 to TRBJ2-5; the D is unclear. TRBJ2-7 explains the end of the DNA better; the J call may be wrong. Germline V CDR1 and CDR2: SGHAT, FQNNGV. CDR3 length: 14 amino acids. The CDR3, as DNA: TGTGCCAGCAGCTTTAACAGTGGGGACTACGAGCAGTACTTC. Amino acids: CASSFNSGDYEQYF.

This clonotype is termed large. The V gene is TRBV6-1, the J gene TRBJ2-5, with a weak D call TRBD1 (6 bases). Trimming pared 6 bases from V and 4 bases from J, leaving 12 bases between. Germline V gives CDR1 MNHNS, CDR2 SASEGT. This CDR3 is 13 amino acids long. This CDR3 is CASRSGQLETQYF. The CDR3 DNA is TGTGCCAGCAGAAGCGGACAGTTAGAGACCCAGTACTTC.

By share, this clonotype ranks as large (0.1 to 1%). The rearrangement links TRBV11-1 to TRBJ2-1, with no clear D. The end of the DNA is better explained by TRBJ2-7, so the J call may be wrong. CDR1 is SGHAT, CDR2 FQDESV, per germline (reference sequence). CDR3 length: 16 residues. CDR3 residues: CASSPGARSSYNEQYF. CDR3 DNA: TGTGCCAGCAGCCCGGGTGCGAGGAGCTCCTACAATGAGCAGTACTTC.

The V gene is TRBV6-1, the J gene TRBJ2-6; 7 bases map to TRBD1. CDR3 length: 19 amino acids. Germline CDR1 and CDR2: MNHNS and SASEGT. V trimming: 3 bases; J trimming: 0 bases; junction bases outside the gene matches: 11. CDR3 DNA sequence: TGTGCCAGCAGTGATGTGGTCGGCAGGGGGTACTCTGGGGCCAACGTCCTGACTTTC. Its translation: CASSDVVGRGYSGANVLTF.